One sample yielded the 5 T cell receptor beta chains listed below, sequenced in a study of blood T cell repertoires in COVID-19. Profiling relied on immunoSEQ multiplex PCR, and the TCRdb table lists in-frame clones only, not all of them. The sample carries nearly 250,000 clones, approximately 80% recorded once. Sequencing was performed on peripheral blood. These receptors were taken from a woman at least 80 years old with acute or convalescent COVID-19.

This sequence joins TRBV18 and TRBJ1-1, with TRBD1 matching over 9 bases. This CDR3 is 12 amino acids long. V was clipped by 5 bases and J by 8 bases; unmatched bases: 3. The germline V gene encodes CDR1 KGHSH and CDR2 LQKENI. CDR3 amino acids: CASSSDRGEAFF. CDR3 DNA: TGTGCCAGCTCATCAGACAGGGGGGAAGCTTTCTTT.

The chain combines TRBV19 with TRBJ1-1; a possible D gene is TRBD1 (5 bases). The CDR3 totals 14 residues. Trimming cost V 10 bases and J 5 bases, with 20 bases left between them. Germline V gene data show CDR1 as LNHDA and CDR2 as SQIVND (reference sequence). CDR3 in amino acids: CATAKGQGRTEAFF. As DNA, the CDR3 is TGTGCCACCGCTAAGGGGCAGGGTCGGACTGAAGCTTTCTTT.

This chain uses TRBV5-6 with TRBJ1-2; D is undetermined. This CDR3 has 12 residues. V lost 3 bases to trimming and J lost 7 bases, with 10 bases between them. From germline, CDR1 is SGHDT and CDR2 YYEEEE. CDR3 coding DNA: TGTGCCAGCAGCTCCGGGTTTCCTGGCTACACCTTC. Amino acids: CASSSGFPGYTF. The variable domain in full, completed from reference TRBV5-6 and TRBJ1-2, reads DAGVTQSPTHLIKTRGQQVTLRCSPKSGHDTVSWYQQALGQGPQFIFQYYEEEERQRGNFPDRFSGHQFPNYSSELNVNALLLGDSALYLCASSSGFPGYTFGSGTRLTVV.

The chain employs TRBV19 and TRBJ1-3; TRBD1 matches 10 bases. Losses at the gene ends were 3 bases for V and 0 bases for J; bases not matched to a gene: 8. Germline V gene sequence: CDR1 LNHDA, CDR2 SQIVND (reference sequence). This CDR3 contains 18 residues. The CDR3 is CASSIVGTGASSGNTIYF. The CDR3 nucleotides read TGTGCCAGTAGTATTGTGGGGACAGGGGCCAGCTCTGGAAACACCATATATTTT.

The sample holds one count of this clone. This sequence joins TRBV5-8 and TRBJ1-2, with D unresolved. Germline V gene sequence: CDR1 SGHTS, CDR2 YDEGEE. The CDR3 runs to 11 residues. V was trimmed by 2 bases and J by 8 bases, leaving 7 bases between them. The CDR3 region has the DNA TGTGCCAGCAGCTTACGGTGGGGCTACACCTTC. It yields the protein CASSLRWGYTF.